This TCR beta chain was sequenced for a study of blood T cell repertoires in COVID-19. Study-level background: T cells, B-cell-depleted T cells, or PBMCs provided the cDNA or gDNA that served as material.

Trimming removed 5 bases from V and 0 bases from J, with 6 bases in between. Germline loops: CDR1 SGHRS, CDR2 YFSETQ. This CDR3 comprises 13 residues. Measured with immunoSEQ multiplex PCR; TCRdb has only the in-frame clones, and not every one. Among fewer than 300,000 clones listed, about 76% were seen once. The sample taken for sequencing was peripheral blood. V gene TRBV5-1 combines with J gene TRBJ1-3; D remains ambiguous. The receptor was isolated from a woman in her sixties with active or convalescent COVID-19. The CDR3 is CASSEGSGNTIYF. CDR3 nucleotide sequence: TGCGCCAGCAGTGAGGGCTCTGGAAACACCATATATTTT. Based on the CDR3 plus reference TRBV5-1 and TRBJ1-3, the full variable domain is KAGVTQTPRYLIKTRGQQVTLSCSPISGHRSVSWYQQTPGQGLQFLFEYFSETQRNKGNFPGRFSGRQFSNSRSEMNVSTLELGDSALYLCASSEGSGNTIYFGEGSWLTVV.